The rows below give T cell receptor beta chains drawn from one sample of a study of blood T cell repertoires in COVID-19. The protocol was immunoSEQ multiplex PCR, while the TCRdb copy is restricted to in-frame clones and leaves out a portion. This table holds a few hundred thousand clones, 80% to 90% found once. The source material was PBMCs or T cells enriched from blood (not recorded which). These receptors all come from a woman aged 18-29 years who had recovered from COVID-19. Both conserved end residues are part of each CDR3. A D gene is named only where the DNA matches it firmly. Clone size appears in some rows only: once, few, many, or a class for an expanded clone.

J gene	V gene	D gene	clone size	CDR3 protein	CDR3 DNA
TRBJ1-2	TRBV28	NA	NA	CASTSPLGGSYTF	TGTGCCAGCACCTCACCTCTCGGGGGTAGCTACACCTTC
TRBJ2-7	TRBV24-1	TRBD1	NA	CATSDGGQGTSYEQYF	TGTGCCACCAGTGATGGTGGACAGGGCACCTCCTACGAGCAGTACTTC
TRBJ2-7	TRBV5-4	NA	NA	CASSLDRGSYEQYF	TGTGCCAGCAGCTTGGATCGGGGGTCCTACGAGCAGTACTTC
TRBJ2-3	TRBV7-9	NA	NA	CASSLQGSTDTQYF	TGTGCCAGCAGCTTACAGGGTAGCACAGATACGCAGTATTTT
TRBJ2-2	TRBV5-1	TRBD1	NA	CASSTTGDTGELFF	TGCGCCAGCAGCACGACAGGGGACACCGGGGAGCTGTTTTTT
TRBJ2-1	TRBV4-2	TRBD2	NA	CASSQDRLAGGNEQFF	TGTGCCAGCAGCCAAGATAGGCTAGCGGGGGGAAATGAGCAGTTCTTC
TRBJ2-5	TRBV7-7	TRBD2	NA	CASSLGLAGAQETQYF	TGTGCCAGCAGCTTAGGGCTAGCGGGGGCCCAAGAGACCCAGTACTTC
TRBJ2-3	TRBV4-3	NA	NA	CASSQAGAGQSTDTQYF	TGCGCCAGCAGCCAAGCAGGGGCGGGACAGAGCACAGATACGCAGTATTTT
TRBJ1-1	TRBV10-3	NA	NA	CAISDQGGTEAFF	TGTGCCATCAGTGATCAGGGAGGTACTGAAGCTTTCTTT
TRBJ2-5	TRBV6-5	TRBD1	NA	CASSPGQGISKTQYF	TGTGCCAGCAGTCCGGGACAGGGTATTTCGAAGACCCAGTACTTC
TRBJ2-7	TRBV11-2	TRBD1	NA	CASSSFRGSPYEQYF	TGTGCCAGCAGCTCGTTCAGGGGGTCCCCCTACGAGCAGTACTTC
TRBJ1-6	TRBV9	NA	NA	CASSVTAATYNSPLHF	TGTGCCAGCAGCGTCACAGCCGCAACTTATAATTCACCCCTCCACTTT
TRBJ2-1	TRBV5-8	NA	NA	CARGANREQFF	TGTGCCAGGGGGGCAAACCGGGAGCAGTTCTTC
TRBJ1-5	TRBV6-2/TRBV6-3	NA	NA	CASSSESLKQPQHF	TGTGCCAGCAGTTCGGAGTCGCTCAAGCAGCCCCAGCATTTT
TRBJ2-1	TRBV27	NA	NA	CASSLSWTDHNEQFF	TGTGCCAGCAGTTTATCTTGGACAGACCACAATGAGCAGTTCTTC
TRBJ2-3	TRBV28	NA	NA	CASSLPRGYWQYF	TGTGCCAGCAGTTTGCCCAGGGGATATTGGCAGTATTTT
TRBJ1-5	TRBV6-7	TRBD1	NA	CASSRRDRDSNQPQHF	TGTGCCAGCAGTCGACGGGACAGGGATAGCAATCAGCCCCAGCATTTT
TRBJ1-4	TRBV5-1	TRBD1	NA	CASTFRGQGGEKLFF	TGCGCCAGCACTTTTCGGGGACAGGGTGGTGAAAAACTGTTTTTT
TRBJ2-7	TRBV6-5	TRBD1	NA	CASTLGQAAASEQYF	TGTGCCAGTACCCTGGGACAGGCAGCCGCGAGTGAGCAGTACTTC
TRBJ1-1	TRBV19	TRBD1	NA	CASSRDRAFEAFF	TGTGCCAGTAGTCGGGACAGGGCCTTTGAAGCTTTCTTT
TRBJ2-3	TRBV27	NA	once	CASSLGTFQADTQYF	TGTGCCAGCAGTCTTGGGACTTTCCAGGCAGATACGCAGTATTTT
TRBJ2-2	TRBV7-6	TRBD2	NA	CASSLFRGGTGELFF	TGTGCCAGCAGCTTATTTCGCGGGGGCACCGGGGAGCTGTTTTTT
TRBJ1-2	TRBV30	TRBD1	NA	CAWSVQGYGYTF	TGTGCCTGGAGTGTACAGGGGTATGGCTACACCTTC
TRBJ1-2	TRBV28	NA	many	CASSLGGNEGYGYTF	TGTGCCAGCAGTTTGGGGGGGAATGAGGGGTATGGCTACACCTTC
TRBJ1-2	TRBV7-8	NA	few	CASSLAENYGYTF	TGTGCCAGCAGCTTGGCGGAAAACTATGGCTACACCTTC
TRBJ2-2	TRBV6-5	TRBD1	NA	CASSMDRGPTGELFF	TGTGCCAGCAGTATGGACAGGGGGCCAACCGGGGAGCTGTTTTTT
TRBJ2-2	TRBV19	TRBD2	once	CATRGGAPNTGELFF	TGTGCCACCCGGGGGGGGGCGCCGAACACCGGGGAGCTGTTTTTT
TRBJ2-2	TRBV11-3	NA	NA	CASSSRDGGLAGELFF	TGTGCCAGCAGCTCCCGGGACGGGGGTCTCGCCGGGGAGCTGTTTTTT
TRBJ1-5	TRBV6-2/TRBV6-3	NA	NA	CASSPTDNQPQHF	TGTGCCAGCAGCCCGACAGACAATCAGCCCCAGCATTTT
TRBJ1-4	TRBV15	TRBD1	once	CATSRRQGSNEKLFF	TGTGCCACCAGCAGGAGACAGGGCTCAAATGAAAAACTGTTTTTT
TRBJ1-4	TRBV6-5	NA	many	CASSYGRKNEKLFF	TGTGCCAGCAGTTACGGCAGGAAGAATGAAAAACTGTTTTTT
TRBJ2-1	TRBV20-1	NA	NA	CSASNSGGNEQFF	TGCAGTGCTAGTAATTCCGGGGGCAATGAGCAGTTCTTC
TRBJ2-7	TRBV6-2/TRBV6-3	TRBD1	few	CASSYPPGGMTEQYF	TGTGCCAGCAGTTACCCTCCAGGGGGTATGACCGAGCAGTACTTC
TRBJ1-1	TRBV28	NA	NA	CASSLPALQGMAFF	TGTGCCAGCAGTTTACCAGCCCTGCAGGGGATGGCTTTCTTT
TRBJ1-4	TRBV7-8	TRBD1	NA	CASSLTGGFEKLFF	TGTGCCAGCAGCTTGACAGGGGGCTTTGAAAAACTGTTTTTT
TRBJ2-3	TRBV24-1	TRBD1	NA	CATSDVRGLDTQYF	TGTGCCACCAGTGATGTCAGGGGGCTGGATACGCAGTATTTT
TRBJ1-5	TRBV7-6	NA	NA	CASSLGEGDQPQHF	TGTGCCAGCAGCTTAGGGGAGGGAGATCAGCCCCAGCATTTT
TRBJ1-2	TRBV4-2	NA	NA	CASSQDRGTLYGYTF	TGTGCCAGCAGCCAAGATCGGGGTACCTTGTATGGCTACACCTTC
TRBJ1-5	TRBV9	NA	NA	CASSVDSSNQPQHF	TGTGCCAGCAGCGTAGATAGCAGCAATCAGCCCCAGCATTTT
TRBJ2-1	TRBV5-6	NA	NA	CASSPTWGDYNEQFF	TGTGCCAGCAGCCCGACCTGGGGAGATTACAATGAGCAGTTCTTC
TRBJ1-2	TRBV5-5	TRBD1	NA	CASSPGQGNYGYTF	TGTGCCAGCAGCCCGGGACAGGGGAACTATGGCTACACCTTC